A single sample gave rise to the 14 T cell receptor beta chains below, sequenced in a study of T cell repertoires in cytomegalovirus infection. One entry per CDR3 protein results from TCRdb running MiXCR on the reads. The table records 600,000 to 700,000 distinct CDR3 sequences, roughly a third of them present only once. Antigen specificity for these receptors is unknown. Sequencing was performed on cultured PBMCs, taken from culture after CMV antigen stimulation. The origin of the receptors is a human donor in good health (CMV status not recorded). Some clones in this sample may be carry-over from other donors' samples.

In its sample, this clonotype was seen a few times. The J gene is TRBJ2-7, the V gene TRBV7-9; unclear D gene. Trimming cost V 1 base and J 7 bases, with 8 bases left between them. The CDR3 consists of 12 residues. The germline CDR1 and CDR2 sequences are SEHNR and FQNEAQ (reference sequence). In nucleotides, the CDR3 is TGTGCCAGCAGCTTAGTTGTTGAGGAGCAGTACTTC. Amino acid sequence: CASSLVVEEQYF.

This clonotype was detected ten times or more. The genes are TRBV7-8 and TRBJ1-3; TRBD1 is a possible D gene (5 bases). Trimming removed 4 bases from V and 4 bases from J, with 14 bases in between. In germline, CDR1 is SGHVS, CDR2 FQNEAQ. CDR3 length equals 15 residues. The CDR3 bases are TGTGCCAGCAGCTACCTTAGGGGCATCGGAAACACCATATATTTT. This translates into CASSYLRGIGNTIYF.

This clonotype has just a few counts. The chain is built from TRBV6-2 or TRBV6-3 and TRBJ2-1; the match to TRBD2 covers 10 bases. This CDR3 has 17 residues. V lost 8 bases, J lost 4 bases, and 14 bases stayed unmatched. CDR1 and CDR2 from the germline V gene are MNHEY and SVGEGT. The CDR3 sequence is CASGSASGGLGYNEQFF. Written as DNA, the CDR3 is TGTGCCAGCGGCTCAGCTAGCGGGGGCCTAGGTTACAATGAGCAGTTCTTC.

The chain uses TRBV14 and TRBJ2-7; no firm D call. This CDR3 is built from 13 residues. CDR1 is SGHDN, CDR2 FVKESK, per germline. Trimming cost V 4 bases and J 1 base, with 8 bases left between them. CDR3 nucleotides: TGTGCCAGCAGCCCGACACAGTCCTACGAGCAGTACTTC. Its translation is CASSPTQSYEQYF.

This clonotype was counted between two and nine times. The CDR3 is CASSDDGDNEQYF. The CDR3 nucleotides read TGTGCCAGCAGTGACGATGGGGACAACGAGCAGTACTTC. The gene calls are TRBV25-1 and TRBJ2-7; possible D gene TRBD1, 6 bases. The CDR3 consists of 13 residues. The V and J ends lost 3 bases and 5 bases respectively, with 11 bases between them. CDR1 MGHDK and CDR2 SYGVNS come from the germline V gene.

This clonotype was seen a few times. The junction differs from germline at one of its ends, possibly a read error. This rearrangement joins TRBV6-2 or TRBV6-3 to TRBJ2-2; a weak D match, TRBD2 (5 bases). This CDR3 region has 17 residues. CDR1 and CDR2 from the germline V gene are MNHEY and SVGEGT. The DNA for the CDR3 is TGTGCCAGCAATTACATCGAGCGGAGCGTTATAAGCGGGGAGCTGTTTTTT. Amino acid sequence: CASNYIERSVISGELFF.

The chain is built from TRBV2 and TRBJ1-6; 7 nucleotides agree with TRBD1. Germline CDR1 reads SNHLY; CDR2 reads FYNNEI. Germline trimming cut 8 bases from V and 10 bases from J; bases unmatched to any gene: 8. There are 13 residues in the CDR3. In DNA, the CDR3 is TGTGCCAGCGTTAGACAGGGAGGGTCACCCCTCCACTTT. Translated, it gives CASVRQGGSPLHF.

This chain links TRBV4-1 with TRBJ2-7, with D possibly being TRBD1 or TRBD2 (5 bases each). Germline V CDR1 and CDR2: MGHRA, YSYEKL. CDR3 length: 15 residues. Trimming pared 4 bases from V and 0 bases from J, leaving 13 bases between. The CDR3 nucleotides read TGCGCCAGCAGCCCTGAACCCGGGGCCTCCTACGAGCAGTACTTC. This translates into CASSPEPGASYEQYF.

The gene calls are TRBV11-2 and TRBJ1-1, with D unclear. The CDR3 has 17 amino acids. CDR1 is SGHAT, CDR2 FQNNGV, per germline. With 1 base removed from V and 1 base from J, the gap between germline ends came to 16 bases. CDR3 coding DNA: TGTGCCAGCAGCTTAGTAGGCCGGGGATCAGAGAACACTGAAGCTTTCTTT. As protein: CASSLVGRGSENTEAFF.

The rearrangement links TRBV2 to TRBJ2-5; tentative D call: TRBD1 (5 bases). Trimming removed 5 bases at V and 5 bases at J, with 12 bases between. Germline V gene sequence: CDR1 SNHLY, CDR2 FYNNEI. The CDR3 is 13 residues long. CDR3 DNA sequence: TGTGCCAGCAGTAGTCAGGGTCGGGAGACCCAGTACTTC. Its protein product is CASSSQGRETQYF.

This clonotype was detected many times. V and J are TRBV7-2 and TRBJ1-1, with D unresolved. The V end lost 5 bases, the J end lost 1 base, and 11 bases lay between the germline ends. Per the germline V gene, CDR1 is SGHTA and CDR2 is FQGNSA. The CDR3 totals 14 residues. In nucleotides, the CDR3 is TGTGCCAGCAGCCACTCCGGGGAGAACACTGAAGCTTTCTTT. It yields the protein CASSHSGENTEAFF.

V is TRBV4-1 and J is TRBJ2-1; weak D call: TRBD2 (6 bases). CDR1 is MGHRA and CDR2 is YSYEKL in the germline V gene. The V end was cut by 2 bases, the J end by 0 bases, with 14 bases between. This CDR3 is 17 amino acids long. The CDR3 reads CASSQPRLGSSYNEQFF. CDR3 nucleotides: TGCGCCAGCAGCCAACCCCGACTAGGCAGCTCCTACAATGAGCAGTTCTTC.

The rearrangement uses TRBV25-1 and TRBJ1-3; TRBD1 agrees at 7 bases. J lost 1 base, V lost 6 bases, and 3 bases had no gene match. This CDR3 spans 14 amino acids. Germline V gene lookup returns CDR1 MGHDK and CDR2 SYGVNS. Here the CDR3 reads CASRDRFSGNTIYF. The CDR3 DNA sequence: TGTGCCAGCAGGGACAGGTTTTCTGGAAACACCATATATTTT.

This chain links TRBV7-6 with TRBJ2-3, with TRBD2 matching over 9 bases. V was pared by 6 bases and J by 6 bases, with 7 bases of the junction left unmatched. The CDR3 is 14 residues long. Germline V CDR1 and CDR2: SGHVS, FNYEAQ. CDR3 region: CASRSPLAGDTQYF. In DNA, the CDR3 is TGTGCCAGCAGGTCACCGCTAGCGGGGGATACGCAGTATTTT.